This T cell receptor (beta chain) was sequenced during a study of shared clonotypes between healthy human individuals. There are a few counts of this clone. Recent acute infections and vaccinations were absent in the healthy HIV-negative adult donors. A deep-level run was used for the assay. DNA input for the unsorted PBMC replicate PCRs was about 0.3 ug, about 32,000 T cell genomes. Generated by immunoSEQ multiplex PCR, the TCRdb table keeps only in-frame clones and is missing some. The sample shows around 500,000 clones, 78% of them seen only once. Germline V gene sequence: CDR1 SGHTA, CDR2 FQGNSA. The CDR3 is 13 residues long. V was pared by 5 bases and J by 8 bases, with 15 bases between.

V gene TRBV7-2 combines with J gene TRBJ1-2; D uncertain. The TCR was taken from a woman aged 35 to 49 in good health. Some clones in this sample may be carry-over from other donors' samples. Material: PBMCs. The CDR3 here is CASSPRGSGGYTF. CDR3 nucleotides: TGTGCCAGCAGCCCCCGGGGATCAGGCGGCTACACCTTC.